Listed here are 9 T cell receptor beta chains from one sample, sequenced in a study of T cell clonotyping in hematopoietic cell transplantation. The time point was: recipient sample about 28 days before transplant, after cytoreduction. Generated by immunoSEQ multiplex PCR, the TCRdb table keeps only in-frame clones and is missing some. The sample yields over 8,000 clones, around nine tenths seen once. The material was peripheral blood mononuclear cells, obtained before stem cell transplant. The source of these receptors is a woman aged 50 to 60 with chronic myeloid leukemia. Some clones in this sample may be carry-over from other donors' samples.

This clone was counted between two and nine times. The chain couples TRBV6-6 to TRBJ1-2; no reliable D call. The V gene's germline CDR1 is MNHNY and CDR2 SVGAGI (reference sequence). The ends were cut back, 7 bases at V and 3 bases at J, with 9 bases in the middle. This CDR3 has 12 residues. This CDR3 reads CASTARHYGYTF. Written as DNA, the CDR3 is TGTGCCAGCACCGCACGGCACTATGGCTACACCTTC.

The CDR3 nucleotides read TGTGCCAGCAGCTTAGCCGACTACGAGCAGTACTTC. It translates to CASSLADYEQYF. This chain joins TRBV7-2 and TRBJ2-7; D is unresolved. Trimming took 0 bases from V and 3 from J, leaving 3 bases between them. Germline values: CDR1 SGHTA, CDR2 FQGNSA. The CDR3 has 12 amino acids.

The rearrangement links TRBV4-1 to TRBJ1-5; D is perhaps TRBD1 (5 bases). The CDR3 loop spans 17 amino acids. Germline values: CDR1 MGHRA, CDR2 YSYEKL. V was shortened by 0 bases and J by 7 bases, with 19 bases between the two germline ends. CDR3 sequence: CASSQDSGVKLGQPQHF. CDR3 sequence (DNA): TGCGCCAGCAGCCAAGATTCGGGGGTCAAGCTTGGGCAGCCCCAGCATTTT.

This clone was observed once. The rearrangement links TRBV2 to TRBJ1-2; TRBD1 is a possible D gene (5 bases). V was shortened by 3 bases and J by 4 bases, with 12 bases between the two germline ends. This CDR3 contains 14 residues. In germline, CDR1 is SNHLY, CDR2 FYNNEI. CDR3 residues: CASSDKSGTYGYTF. CDR3 nucleotides: TGTGCCAGCAGTGATAAGTCCGGGACCTATGGCTACACCTTC.

The chain uses TRBV25-1 and TRBJ1-1; D gene ambiguous. The CDR3 is made up of 15 amino acids. Germline CDR1 and CDR2: MGHDK and SYGVNS. V was cut by 5 bases and J by 5 bases, with 18 bases left in between. CDR3 coding DNA: TGTGCCAGCAGTATCGGACCGATCCCCGGAACTGAAGCTTTCTTT. This translates into CASSIGPIPGTEAFF.

This chain connects TRBV7-2 to TRBJ1-2, with a possible D match to TRBD1 (5 bases). Trimming stripped 5 bases from V and 0 bases from J, with 10 bases between. CDR3 length: 14 amino acids. The germline V gene has CDR1 SGHTA and CDR2 FQGNSA. The CDR3 sequence: CASSRDLSNYGYTF. The CDR3 DNA reads as TGTGCCAGCAGCCGGGACTTATCTAACTATGGCTACACCTTC.

The rearrangement uses TRBV6-6 and TRBJ1-1; D call uncertain. CDR3 size: 11 residues. The germline V gene has CDR1 MNHNY and CDR2 SVGAGI (reference sequence). Trimming took 5 bases from V and 4 from J, leaving 5 bases between them. The CDR3 sequence is CASSTSTEAFF. CDR3 sequence (DNA): TGTGCCAGCAGTACCTCCACTGAAGCTTTCTTT.

This clone was counted once. The CDR3 sequence: CATSSEGGGEETQYF. The DNA for the CDR3 is TGTGCCACCAGCAGTGAGGGCGGGGGGGAAGAGACCCAGTACTTC. The chain couples TRBV15 to TRBJ2-5, with 9 bases fitting TRBD2. The germline gives CDR1 LNHNV, CDR2 YYDKDF (reference sequence). Trimming took 3 bases from V and 3 from J; bases not matched to a gene: 5. The CDR3 loop spans 15 amino acids.

This chain uses TRBV7-9 with TRBJ2-5, with D perhaps TRBD2 (6 bases). Germline assignment: CDR1 SEHNR and CDR2 FQNEAQ (reference sequence). V lost 2 bases to trimming and J lost 5 bases, with 12 bases between them. This CDR3 contains 14 residues. CDR3 sequence: CASSLTTSAETQYF. The DNA for the CDR3 is TGTGCCAGCAGCTTAACGACTAGTGCTGAGACCCAGTACTTC.